One sample yielded the 17 T cell receptor beta chains listed below, sequenced in a study of shared clonotypes between healthy human individuals. The repertoire was sequenced with immunoSEQ multiplex PCR; TCRdb's copy has only in-frame clones and lacks some. The sample shows approximately 1,000,000 clones, about 84% of them seen only once. Material for sequencing was memory CD4+ T cells from PBMCs. This sample's subset: CD45RA-negative fraction. Every receptor here comes from a man aged 18 to 29 in good health. Some clones in this sample may be carry-over from other donors' samples.

The V gene is TRBV7-6, the J gene TRBJ1-2; TRBD1 matches at 10 bases. Germline V lookup: CDR1 SGHVS, CDR2 FNYEAQ. V was clipped by 5 bases and J by 8 bases; unmatched bases: 8. The CDR3 consists of 14 residues. CDR3 in DNA: TGTGCCAGCAGCCTAGGTGGGACAGGGGTCGGCTACACCTTC. It translates to CASSLGGTGVGYTF.

The chain has TRBV5-4 and TRBJ2-7; no clear D. CDR1 and CDR2 from the germline V gene are SGHNT and YYREEE (reference sequence). With 0 bases removed from V and 6 bases from J, the gap between germline ends came to 10 bases. The CDR3 contains 13 residues. The CDR3 DNA sequence: TGTGCCAGCAGCTTGGACTACTGGGGCGAGCAGTACTTC. This encodes CASSLDYWGEQYF.

The chain recombines TRBV2 with TRBJ2-7; possibly TRBD2 for D (5 bases). Per germline, CDR1 SNHLY and CDR2 FYNNEI. This CDR3 contains 15 residues. V lost 0 bases, J lost 3 bases, and 12 bases lay in between. The CDR3, as DNA: TGTGCCAGCAGTGAAGCGCTTGGGAGATTCTACGAGCAGTACTTC. As protein: CASSEALGRFYEQYF.

This clone was picked up a small number of times. This same CDR3 is encoded by further DNA sequences in the sample. J is TRBJ2-5 and V is TRBV7-9; no firm D call. The CDR3 is 11 residues long. Trimming cost V 2 bases and J 4 bases, with 2 bases left between them. Germline values: CDR1 SEHNR, CDR2 FQNEAQ (reference sequence). DNA of the CDR3: TGTGCCAGCAGCTTAATAGAGACCCAGTACTTC. Amino acid sequence: CASSLIETQYF.

This chain links TRBV4-2 with TRBJ2-3; 15 bases line up with TRBD2. J lost 4 bases, V lost 4 bases, and 6 bases had no gene match. The CDR3 is 17 residues long. CDR1 and CDR2 from the germline V gene are LGHNA and YNFKEQ. CDR3 protein: CASSLGLAGGGADTQYF. As DNA, the CDR3 is TGTGCCAGCAGCCTAGGACTAGCGGGAGGGGGAGCAGATACGCAGTATTTT.

The chain combines TRBV4-1 with TRBJ1-1; D uncertain. V lost 4 bases, J lost 5 bases, and 17 bases lay in between. The CDR3 spans 15 residues. Germline lookup yields CDR1 MGHRA and CDR2 YSYEKL. The CDR3 region is CASSRTQKGMTEAFF. DNA for the CDR3: TGCGCCAGCAGCCGAACCCAAAAGGGCATGACTGAAGCTTTCTTT.

The CDR3 loop is CASSYSASNYNEQFF. CDR3 bases: TGTGCCAGCAGTTACTCGGCTAGTAACTACAATGAGCAGTTCTTC. J is TRBJ2-1 and V is TRBV6-6; no firm D call. This CDR3 comprises 15 residues. V lost 0 bases and J 3 bases, leaving 9 bases between the germline ends. CDR1 is MNHNY, CDR2 SVGAGI, per germline (reference sequence).

The CDR3: CASSQDLWTGGNTIYF. DNA of the CDR3: TGTGCCAGCAGCCAAGATCTATGGACAGGAGGAAACACCATATATTTT. The gene calls are TRBV14 and TRBJ1-3; 7 nucleotides align to TRBD1. CDR1 SGHDN and CDR2 FVKESK come from the germline V gene. CDR3 length: 16 amino acids. J was trimmed by 4 bases and V by 0 bases; bases with no gene match: 6.

Only one count was recorded for this clone. This sequence joins TRBV28 and TRBJ1-2, with TRBD1 matching 11 bases. The ends lost 6 bases at V and 5 bases at J; junction bases unmatched: 2. Germline-derived CDR1 and CDR2 are MDHEN and SYDVKM. The length of the CDR3 is 13 residues. CDR3 coding DNA: TGTGCCAGCAGAGGGACAGGGGGGTATGGCTACACCTTC. This encodes CASRGTGGYGYTF.

This chain uses TRBV2 with TRBJ1-6, with TRBD1 identical over 9 bases. The germline V gene encodes CDR1 SNHLY and CDR2 FYNNEI. Trimming took 2 bases from V and 5 from J; bases not matched to a gene: 4. The CDR3 loop spans 16 amino acids. CDR3 loop: CASSERRTGDNSPLHF. The CDR3, as DNA: TGTGCCAGCAGTGAAAGAAGGACAGGGGATAATTCACCCCTCCACTTT. The full variable domain, its missing parts supplied by reference TRBV2 and TRBJ1-6, is EPEVTQTPSHQVTQMGQEVILRCVPISNHLYFYWYRQILGQKVEFLVSFYNNEISEKSEIFDDQFSVERPDGSNFTLKIRSTKLEDSAMYFCASSERRTGDNSPLHFGNGTRLTVT.

To note about this clone: The identical CDR3 is also encoded by other nucleotide sequences in the sample. V and J are TRBV7-9 and TRBJ1-4, with D tentatively TRBD1 (6 bases). V gave up 5 bases and J gave up 8 bases, with 12 bases separating them. The CDR3 spans 13 residues. Germline V gene data show CDR1 as SEHNR and CDR2 as FQNEAQ (reference sequence). The CDR3 here is CASSPQGGEKLFF. Written as DNA, the CDR3 is TGTGCCAGCAGCCCACAGGGTGGGGAAAAACTGTTTTTT.

The chain recombines TRBV30 with TRBJ1-6, with 8 nucleotides matching TRBD1. V gave up 3 bases and J gave up 7 bases; unmatched junction bases: 14. CDR1 is GTSNPN and CDR2 is SVGIG in the germline V gene (reference sequence). This CDR3 is 17 amino acids long. CDR3 sequence: CAWSQVAGGLWNSPLHF. The CDR3 DNA reads as TGTGCCTGGAGCCAAGTGGCAGGGGGCCTATGGAATTCACCCCTCCACTTT.

The count of this clone is one. The chain employs TRBV10-3 and TRBJ2-7; 12 nucleotides match TRBD1. In germline, CDR1 is ENHRY, CDR2 SYGVKD. The CDR3 runs to 13 residues. V lost 8 bases and J lost 5; bases outside the gene matches: 4. CDR3 in DNA: TGTGCCATCCTGGGGGACAGGGGGCACGAGCAGTACTTC. This encodes CAILGDRGHEQYF.

Ten or more counts support this clone. This chain uses TRBV28 with TRBJ2-7; D assignment may be TRBD1 or TRBD2 (5 bases each). Trimming shortened V by 8 bases and J by 1 base, and 15 bases separated the two germline ends. From germline, CDR1 is MDHEN and CDR2 SYDVKM. The length of the CDR3 is 14 residues. The CDR3 protein is CASPNRDRSYEQYF. As DNA, the CDR3 is TGTGCCAGCCCCAACCGGGACCGGTCCTACGAGCAGTACTTC. Full variable domain (outside the CDR3, taken from reference TRBV28 and TRBJ2-7): DVKVTQSSRYLVKRTGEKVFLECVQDMDHENMFWYRQDPGLGLRLIYFSYDVKMKEKGDIPEGYSVSREKKERFSLILESASTNQTSMYLCASPNRDRSYEQYFGPGTRLTVT.

Comments on this clone: A far larger clone is just one base off, so this is likely a read error. The CDR3 here is CASSLGGGYTEAFF. DNA for the CDR3: TGTGCCAGCAGCTTAGGGGGAGGGTACACTGAAGCTTTCTTT. The gene calls are TRBV7-8 and TRBJ1-1; D not certain. V lost 1 base and J 3 bases, leaving 9 bases between the germline ends. There are 14 residues in the CDR3. CDR1 is SGHVS and CDR2 is FQNEAQ in the germline V gene.

The chain carries TRBV6-5 and TRBJ1-2; unclear D gene. The CDR3 totals 13 residues. Looked up from germline, CDR1 is MNHEY and CDR2 is SVGAGI. Trimming removed 6 bases from V and 7 bases from J, with 15 bases in between. In DNA, the CDR3 is TGTGCCAGCAGCCGTGACACAAGCCGTGGCTACACCTTC. Protein sequence: CASSRDTSRGYTF.

Here the CDR3 DNA reads TGCGCCAGCAGCTTGGTTAGCAATCAGCCCCAGCATTTT. This encodes CASSLVSNQPQHF. The J gene is TRBJ1-5, the V gene TRBV5-1; D call uncertain. The germline CDR1 and CDR2 sequences are SGHRS and YFSETQ. The CDR3 loop spans 13 amino acids. V lost 0 bases and J 0 bases, leaving 1 base between the germline ends.